The text below deals with one TCR beta chain. Its antigen is undetermined. J was trimmed by 7 bases and V by 3 bases; bases with no gene match: 3. The germline V gene has CDR1 SGHDN and CDR2 FVKESK. The CDR3 is made up of 15 amino acids. This table comes from immunoSEQ multiplex PCR, and its TCRdb copy is limited to in-frame clones, with some not included. Of under 150,000 clones in the sample, 80% to 95% were seen once. The data are from a study of T cell responses to AZD1222 COVID-19 vaccine. Whole-study findings and limits: Among the donors, most were white British and more were female, and clonal diversity was possibly underestimated.

This specimen was peripheral blood, taken 28 days after the second AZD1222 dose. This rearrangement joins TRBV14 to TRBJ1-6; TRBD1 aligns across 10 bases. This clonotype was sampled from an adult who received the AZD1222 COVID-19 vaccine. CDR3 sequence reads: CASSHRDRGNSPLHF. CDR3 in DNA: TGTGCCAGCAGCCACCGGGACAGGGGAAATTCACCCCTCCACTTT.